One and the same sample provided the 28 T cell receptor beta chains below, sequenced in a study of blood T cell repertoires in COVID-19. Sequenced by immunoSEQ multiplex PCR; TCRdb stores in-frame clones only, minus some. The sample shows 45,000 to 60,000 clones, 80% to 90% of them seen only once. The sequencing sample was made of peripheral blood. The source of these receptors is a man aged 60 to 75 with acute or convalescent COVID-19.

The chain links TRBV10-3 to TRBJ1-2; D is perhaps TRBD1 (6 bases). The CDR3 has 14 residues. The V gene's germline CDR1 is ENHRY and CDR2 SYGVKD. Trimming shortened V by 7 bases and J by 2 bases, and 14 bases separated the two germline ends. In DNA form, the CDR3 reads TGTGCCATCAAGGACAGCCCCCAGAACTATGGCTACACCTTC. Residues: CAIKDSPQNYGYTF.

V gene TRBV6-1 combines with J gene TRBJ1-4; D not certain. The CDR3 sequence is 14 residues long. V lost 0 bases and J lost 4, with 6 bases in between. Looked up from germline, CDR1 is MNHNS and CDR2 is SASEGT. CDR3 sequence reads: CASSEAGGNEKLFF. The CDR3 region has the DNA TGTGCCAGCAGTGAAGCCGGCGGTAATGAAAAACTGTTTTTT.

The CDR3 DNA follows: TGTGCCAGTAGTGGGGATTGGGGGGGCTACGAGCAGTACTTC. This translates into CASSGDWGGYEQYF. The chain couples TRBV19 to TRBJ2-7, with 7 bases fitting TRBD2. The trim removed 5 bases at V and 3 bases at J, leaving 7 bases unmatched. CDR1 and CDR2 (germline): LNHDA, SQIVND (reference sequence). The CDR3 totals 14 residues.

Concerning this clone itself: Other nucleotide sequences from this sample produce the same CDR3. The chain joins TRBV5-1 to TRBJ2-7, with unresolved D. The V gene's germline CDR1 is SGHRS and CDR2 YFSETQ. V was cut by 4 bases and J by 0 bases, with 5 bases left in between. The CDR3 sequence is 12 residues long. CDR3 protein: CASSASSYEQYF. For the CDR3, the DNA is TGCGCCAGCAGCGCCAGCTCCTACGAGCAGTACTTC.

The chain links TRBV12-3 or TRBV12-4 to TRBJ1-5, with D unresolved. The ends were cut back, 8 bases at V and 8 bases at J, with 13 bases in the middle. This CDR3 contains 12 residues. CDR3 sequence reads: CASSLVGEPQHF. The CDR3 DNA follows: TGTGCCAGCTCCTTGGTCGGGGAGCCCCAGCATTTT.

The chain links TRBV18 to TRBJ1-6, with 9 nucleotides matching TRBD1. Per germline, CDR1 KGHSH and CDR2 LQKENI. After removal of 3 bases from V and 7 bases from J, the junction contained 4 bases not matched to a gene. The CDR3 sequence is 15 residues long. As DNA, the CDR3 is TGTGCCAGCTCACCGGGACAGGGCCTCAATTCACCCCTCCACTTT. It encodes CASSPGQGLNSPLHF. Full variable domain (rest looked up from reference TRBV18 and TRBJ1-6): NAGVMQNPRHLVRRRGQEARLRCSPMKGHSHVYWYRQLPEEGLKFMVYLQKENIIDESGMPKERFSAEFPKEGPSILRIQQVVRGDSAAYFCASSPGQGLNSPLHFGNGTRLTVT.

V and J are TRBV7-9 and TRBJ1-5; D possibly corresponds to TRBD1 (5 bases). Germline loops: CDR1 SEHNR, CDR2 FQNEAQ (reference sequence). This CDR3 spans 17 amino acids. The V end was cut by 0 bases, the J end by 0 bases, with 12 bases between. The DNA for the CDR3 is TGTGCCAGCAGCTTAGCAGGTCGGGGGTTTAGCAATCAGCCCCAGCATTTT. Its translation is CASSLAGRGFSNQPQHF.

The count of this clone is one. This rearrangement joins TRBV19 to TRBJ2-3; D perhaps matches TRBD1 (5 bases). Germline V gene lookup returns CDR1 LNHDA and CDR2 SQIVND (reference sequence). V was shortened by 3 bases and J by 9 bases, with 7 bases between the two germline ends. The CDR3 contains 11 residues. The CDR3 loop reads CASSIGATQYF. The CDR3 DNA reads as TGTGCCAGTAGTATTGGGGCCACGCAGTATTTT.

The chain employs TRBV19 and TRBJ1-6; D gene uncertain. The germline V and J ends were trimmed by 6 bases and 11 bases, with 14 bases remaining between them. Germline CDR1 is LNHDA and CDR2 is SQIVND (reference sequence). CDR3 length equals 13 residues. The CDR3 is CASSADRGTPLHF. The CDR3 DNA reads as TGTGCCAGTAGCGCAGATCGAGGGACACCCCTCCACTTT.

The chain combines TRBV7-9 with TRBJ2-1; 8 bases are shared with TRBD2. J gave up 10 bases and V 1 base, and 0 bases lay outside the gene matches. The CDR3 runs 12 residues. The germline V gene encodes CDR1 SEHNR and CDR2 FQNEAQ (reference sequence). CDR3 bases: TGTGCCAGCAGCTTAGGACTAGCGGAGCAGTTCTTC. Translated: CASSLGLAEQFF.

A note on this clone: The junction shows a germline mismatch at one end, possibly a read error. The chain has TRBV7-8 and TRBJ2-1; 10 bases line up with TRBD1. This CDR3 has 14 amino acids. Germline V gene lookup returns CDR1 SGHVS and CDR2 FQNEAQ. CDR3 sequence reads: CASSFRDRGGSGIF. CDR3 bases: TGTGCCAGCAGCTTCCGGGACAGGGGAGGGTCGGGAATCTTC. The full variable domain, with the rest looked up from reference TRBV7-8 and TRBJ2-1, is GAGVSQSPRYKVAKRGQDVALRCDPISGHVSLFWYQQALGQGPEFLTYFQNEAQLDKSGLPSDRFFAERPEGSVSTLKIQRTQQEDSAVYLCASSFRDRGGSGIFGPGTRLTVL.

V usage is TRBV2 and J usage is TRBJ2-5; TRBD2 aligns across 7 bases. CDR3 length: 15 residues. Germline V lookup: CDR1 SNHLY, CDR2 FYNNEI. V lost 4 bases and J lost 4; bases outside the gene matches: 9. The CDR3 coding sequence is TGTGCCAGCAGTGTAGGGCAGGGAGGGCCAGAGACCCAGTACTTC. Translation gives CASSVGQGGPETQYF.

The chain uses TRBV25-1 and TRBJ2-2; D not resolved. The germline V and J ends were trimmed by 4 bases and 8 bases, with 11 bases remaining between them. Germline CDR1 MGHDK, CDR2 SYGVNS. CDR3 size: 13 residues. As DNA, the CDR3 is TGTGCCAGCAGTGTTGACATGGTGGGGGAGCTGTTTTTT. Encoded protein: CASSVDMVGELFF.

The chain joins TRBV9 to TRBJ1-4; D is ambiguous. This CDR3 comprises 15 residues. Trimming took off 4 bases at V and 0 bases at J, with 10 bases between the two ends. Germline assignment: CDR1 SGDLS and CDR2 YYNGEE. The CDR3 coding sequence is TGTGCCAGCAGCCCCCACCCGGCAACTAATGAAAAACTGTTTTTT. Protein product: CASSPHPATNEKLFF.

The V call is TRBV7-6, the J call TRBJ2-1, with a possible D match to TRBD2 (6 bases). The germline CDR1 and CDR2 sequences are SGHVS and FNYEAQ. Trimming stripped 2 bases from V and 3 bases from J, with 17 bases between. This CDR3 has 17 residues. This CDR3 is CASSLFSPLRGYNEQFF. For the CDR3, the DNA is TGTGCCAGCAGCTTATTTTCCCCCCTGCGGGGCTACAATGAGCAGTTCTTC. Drawing the rest from reference TRBV7-6 and TRBJ2-1, the complete variable domain is GAGVSQSPRYKVTKRGQDVALRCDPISGHVSLYWYRQALGQGPEFLTYFNYEAQQDKSGLPNDRFSAERPEGSISTLTIQRTEQRDSAMYRCASSLFSPLRGYNEQFFGPGTRLTVL.

The chain combines TRBV30 with TRBJ2-7; D possibly corresponds to TRBD2 (6 bases). V lost 0 bases and J lost 6, with 15 bases in between. This CDR3 has 14 amino acids. Looked up from germline, CDR1 is GTSNPN and CDR2 is SVGIG (reference sequence). The CDR3 loop is CAWSVRDLRGEQYF. The CDR3 DNA sequence: TGTGCCTGGAGTGTACGGGACTTGCGGGGCGAGCAGTACTTC.

V and J are TRBV19 and TRBJ1-6, with D perhaps TRBD1 (5 bases). Trimming cost V 7 bases and J 14 bases, with 21 bases left between them. CDR1 is LNHDA and CDR2 is SQIVND in the germline V gene (reference sequence). This CDR3 is 14 amino acids long. CDR3 in amino acids: CASTSGGGTSALHF. DNA for the CDR3: TGTGCCAGTACCTCGGGGGGGGGTACCTCAGCCCTCCACTTT.

The chain has TRBV28 and TRBJ1-5, with D possibly being TRBD1 (5 bases). The CDR3 is 12 amino acids. Germline values: CDR1 MDHEN, CDR2 SYDVKM. Trimming removed 4 bases from V and 7 bases from J, with 8 bases in between. DNA for the CDR3: TGTGCCAGCAGTTCCCAGGGACAGCCCCAGCATTTT. Its protein is CASSSQGQPQHF.

This clone has a single count. The V gene is TRBV7-9, the J gene TRBJ1-4; D uncertain. CDR3 length: 15 residues. Trimming removed 3 bases from V and 4 bases from J, with 12 bases in between. Germline CDR1 SEHNR, CDR2 FQNEAQ (reference sequence). DNA of the CDR3: TGTGCCAGCAGCTTTTTGCCAGGCATTAATGAAAAACTGTTTTTT. Amino acids: CASSFLPGINEKLFF.

The rearrangement links TRBV3-1 (or the pseudogene TRBV3-2) to TRBJ2-2; D is possibly TRBD1 (6 bases). The CDR3 totals 16 residues. The V and J ends lost 4 bases and 1 base respectively, with 13 bases between them. The V gene's germline CDR1 is LGHDT and CDR2 YNNKEL (reference sequence). DNA for the CDR3: TGTGCCAGCAGCCGTCTCTCAGGGGTGAACACCGGGGAGCTGTTTTTT. It specifies CASSRLSGVNTGELFF.

The V and J genes are TRBV5-6 and TRBJ1-5; TRBD1 is a possible D gene (6 bases). Germline CDR1 SGHDT, CDR2 YYEEEE. The CDR3 is made up of 15 amino acids. The germline V and J ends were trimmed by 0 bases and 5 bases, with 12 bases remaining between them. CDR3 region: CASSLGQVFHQPQHF. As DNA, the CDR3 is TGTGCCAGCAGCTTGGGACAGGTTTTCCATCAGCCCCAGCATTTT.

V and J are TRBV11-2 and TRBJ2-1; 7 positions match TRBD1. Looked up from germline, CDR1 is SGHAT and CDR2 is FQNNGV. CDR3 length equals 16 residues. V lost 5 bases and J lost 6; bases outside the gene matches: 13. CDR3 loop: CASSPTTGASPNEQFF. The CDR3 nucleotides are TGTGCCAGCAGCCCTACAACAGGGGCCTCCCCCAATGAGCAGTTCTTC.

V and J are TRBV7-3 and TRBJ2-3, with 7 bases that match TRBD2. The CDR3 totals 14 residues. V dropped 2 bases and J dropped 4; count of bases not matched to a gene: 3. The germline V gene has CDR1 SGHTA and CDR2 FQGTGA. In DNA form, the CDR3 reads TGTGCCAGCAGCTTAGGGGGGAGGGCAGATACGCAGTATTTT. Its translation is CASSLGGRADTQYF.

The V and J genes are TRBV7-9 and TRBJ2-5, with TRBD1 matching over 11 bases. This CDR3 region has 17 residues. The germline CDR1 and CDR2 sequences are SEHNR and FQNEAQ (reference sequence). V trimming: 5 bases; J trimming: 4 bases; junction bases outside the gene matches: 12. CDR3 sequence reads: CASSLHRGQGAGETQYF. CDR3 DNA: TGTGCCAGCAGCCTCCACCGCGGACAGGGGGCTGGAGAGACCCAGTACTTC.

The chain has TRBV5-1 and TRBJ1-3, with D tentatively TRBD1 (6 bases). CDR3 length equals 14 residues. The V gene's germline CDR1 is SGHRS and CDR2 YFSETQ. V lost 0 bases to trimming and J lost 3 bases, with 7 bases between them. The CDR3: CASSLAGDGNTIYF. Written as DNA, the CDR3 is TGCGCCAGCAGCTTGGCAGGGGATGGAAACACCATATATTTT.

The chain links TRBV6-2 or TRBV6-3 to TRBJ2-1; the D gene is possibly TRBD1 (5 bases). V was cut by 2 bases and J by 5 bases, with 7 bases left in between. This CDR3 is 13 amino acids long. The germline gives CDR1 MNHEY, CDR2 SVGEGT. CDR3: CASSYGQNNEQFF. CDR3 DNA sequence: TGTGCCAGCAGTTACGGACAAAACAATGAGCAGTTCTTC.

The chain couples TRBV2 to TRBJ1-1, with TRBD1 matching 7 bases. Germline V gives CDR1 SNHLY, CDR2 FYNNEI. With V trimmed by 5 bases and J by 5 bases, 5 bases remained unmatched. The CDR3 extends over 13 amino acids. The chain's CDR3 is CASSFDRVTEAFF. The DNA for the CDR3 is TGTGCCAGCAGTTTCGACAGGGTGACTGAAGCTTTCTTT.

The V call is TRBV5-1, the J call TRBJ1-1, with a weak D call TRBD1 (5 bases). This CDR3 is 13 amino acids long. Per the germline V gene, CDR1 is SGHRS and CDR2 is YFSETQ. V gave up 1 base and J gave up 9 bases, with 13 bases separating them. Here the CDR3 reads CASSLIQGQKAFF. CDR3 DNA sequence: TGCGCCAGCAGCTTGATCCAGGGTCAGAAAGCTTTCTTT. The complete variable domain, with remaining parts taken from reference TRBV5-1 and TRBJ1-1, reads KAGVTQTPRYLIKTRGQQVTLSCSPISGHRSVSWYQQTPGQGLQFLFEYFSETQRNKGNFPGRFSGRQFSNSRSEMNVSTLELGDSALYLCASSLIQGQKAFFGQGTRLTVV.